This is a list of T cell receptor beta chains from one sample in a study of blood T cell repertoires in COVID-19. Profiled with immunoSEQ multiplex PCR; TCRdb holds only in-frame clones, not every one. The profile shows more than 85,000 clones, approximately 76% of them singletons. Sequenced input: peripheral blood. Source of these receptors: a woman in her 70s with acute or convalescent COVID-19. CDR3s include the opening cysteine and the closing phenylalanine or tryptophan. A D gene is named only where the DNA matches it firmly. A row's size may be missing; if present it is once, few, many or a size class.

J gene | clone size | V gene | D gene | CDR3 protein | CDR3 DNA
TRBJ1-2 | NA | TRBV10-3 | TRBD1 | CAISDPTGVNYGYTF | TGTGCCATCAGTGACCCGACAGGGGTAAACTATGGCTACACCTTC
TRBJ1-3 | NA | TRBV19 | NA | CASGLGNTIYF | TGTGCCAGTGGTCTAGGAAACACCATATATTTT
TRBJ2-1 | NA | TRBV9 | NA | CASSSKGGTRNEQFF | TGTGCCAGCAGCTCAAAGGGGGGGACCCGCAATGAGCAGTTCTTC
TRBJ2-7 | few | TRBV5-1 | TRBD1 | CASSLGDSSYEQYF | TGCGCCAGCAGCTTGGGGGACAGCTCCTACGAGCAGTACTTC
TRBJ2-7 | NA | TRBV2 | NA | CASSEGPPHSYEQYF | TGTGCCAGCAGTGAAGGGCCCCCGCACTCCTACGAGCAGTACTTC
TRBJ2-7 | few | TRBV6-5 | TRBD2 | CASNAGVAGVYEQYF | TGTGCCAGCAACGCCGGGGTAGCGGGAGTCTACGAGCAGTACTTC
TRBJ1-1 | NA | TRBV18 | NA | CASSPLQGNTEAFF | TGTGCCAGCTCGCCACTACAGGGGAACACTGAAGCTTTCTTT
TRBJ1-1 | NA | TRBV7-7 | NA | CASSLDQDTEAFF | TGTGCCAGCAGCTTAGATCAGGACACTGAAGCTTTCTTT
TRBJ1-5 | NA | TRBV6-2/TRBV6-3 | NA | CASSHGRGMGNQPQHF | TGTGCCAGCAGCCATGGCAGGGGAATGGGCAATCAGCCCCAGCATTTT
TRBJ2-7 | NA | TRBV5-1 | TRBD2 | CASLRLGGGRGGEQYF | TGCGCCAGTTTGCGCCTTGGGGGGGGCCGGGGGGGGGAGCAGTACTTC
TRBJ1-3 | once | TRBV4-1 | TRBD1 | CASSLDRGSGNTIYF | TGCGCCAGCAGCCTGGACAGGGGCTCTGGAAACACCATATATTTT
TRBJ1-1 | NA | TRBV5-4 | NA | CASSLDSTNTEAFF | TGTGCCAGCAGCTTGGACAGTACGAACACTGAAGCTTTCTTT
TRBJ2-7 | NA | TRBV20-1 | NA | CSASGAYEQYF | TGCAGTGCTAGCGGGGCCTACGAGCAGTACTTC
TRBJ2-5 | NA | TRBV5-1 | TRBD1 | CASSLEGALETQYF | TGCGCCAGCAGCTTAGAGGGGGCTTTAGAGACCCAGTACTTC
TRBJ1-4 | NA | TRBV14 | TRBD1 | CASSQETGSEKLFF | TGTGCCAGCAGCCAAGAGACAGGGTCAGAAAAACTGTTTTTT
TRBJ1-3 | NA | TRBV5-4 | TRBD1 | CASRSGTGGSGNTIYF | TGTGCCAGCAGGTCCGGGACAGGGGGCTCTGGAAACACCATATATTTT
TRBJ2-1 | NA | TRBV5-1 | TRBD1 | CASSFSGTEYNEQFF | TGCGCCAGCAGCTTCTCCGGGACAGAATACAATGAGCAGTTCTTC
TRBJ1-6 | once | TRBV27 | NA | CASSLRGNLHF | TGTGCCAGCAGTTTAAGGGGGAACCTCCACTTT
TRBJ1-2 | NA | TRBV6-5 | NA | CASKRDTTNYGYTF | TGTGCCAGCAAAAGGGACACCACAAACTATGGCTACACCTTC
TRBJ2-1 | NA | TRBV18 | NA | CASSPGGGLYNEQFF | TGTGCCAGCTCACCAGGGGGCGGATTATACAATGAGCAGTTCTTC
TRBJ1-1 | NA | TRBV10-1 | NA | CASSERNRENTEAFF | TGCGCCAGCAGTGAGCGAAACAGGGAGAACACTGAAGCTTTCTTT
TRBJ2-7 | NA | TRBV14 | NA | CASSLSYSYEQYF | TGTGCCAGCAGCCTTAGCTACTCCTACGAGCAGTACTTC
TRBJ2-3 | NA | TRBV15 | NA | CATSRDLKTGVSTDTQYF | TGTGCCACCAGCAGAGATTTAAAAACCGGAGTGAGCACAGATACGCAGTATTTT
TRBJ1-1 | NA | TRBV7-9 | NA | CASSLARNTEAFF | TGTGCCAGCAGCTTAGCCCGGAACACTGAAGCTTTCTTT
TRBJ1-2 | NA | TRBV6-5 | NA | CASTLGASNYGYTF | TGTGCCAGCACCCTGGGCGCATCTAACTATGGCTACACCTTC
TRBJ1-2 | NA | TRBV2 | NA | CASRLSQGNLYGYTF | TGTGCCAGCCGACTTTCCCAGGGGAATCTTTATGGCTACACCTTC
TRBJ1-3 | once | TRBV19 | NA | CASSITGAREGNTIYF | TGTGCCAGTAGTATAACGGGAGCCCGTGAAGGAAACACCATATATTTT
TRBJ1-5 | NA | TRBV27 | TRBD1 | CASRNRGGNQPQHF | TGTGCCAGCAGAAACAGGGGCGGCAATCAGCCCCAGCATTTT
TRBJ1-1 | few | TRBV6-5 | NA | CASSQKRANTEAFF | TGTGCCAGCAGTCAGAAGCGGGCCAACACTGAAGCTTTCTTT
TRBJ2-7 | few | TRBV5-4 | TRBD1 | CASSKSTGQGTYEQYF | TGTGCCAGCAGCAAGTCGACGGGACAGGGGACCTACGAGCAGTACTTC
TRBJ2-7 | NA | TRBV30 | TRBD1 | CAWSWDSGGYEQYF | TGTGCCTGGAGTTGGGACAGTGGGGGCTACGAGCAGTACTTC
TRBJ1-2 | many | TRBV5-4 | NA | CASSLDRNYGYTF | TGTGCCAGCAGCTTGGACAGGAACTATGGCTACACCTTC
TRBJ1-3 | NA | TRBV11-3 | NA | CASSYNTGNTIYF | TGTGCCAGCAGCTACAATACTGGAAACACCATATATTTT
TRBJ1-1 | NA | TRBV6-5 | TRBD1 | CASSTAQGVSEAFF | TGTGCCAGCAGCACAGCACAGGGGGTATCTGAAGCTTTCTTT
TRBJ1-4 | NA | TRBV4-1 | TRBD1 | CASSQDGGQANEKLFF | TGCGCCAGCAGCCAAGACGGGGGACAGGCCAATGAAAAACTGTTTTTT
TRBJ2-2 | once | TRBV5-1 | NA | CASSLQGGVDTGELFF | TGCGCCAGCAGCCTACAGGGAGGGGTGGACACCGGGGAGCTGTTTTTT
TRBJ1-1 | NA | TRBV18 | TRBD1 | CASSVPQGAAEAFF | TGTGCCAGCTCAGTTCCTCAGGGGGCGGCTGAAGCTTTCTTT
TRBJ1-1 | NA | TRBV5-4 | NA | CASSFPRGGVTEAFF | TGTGCCAGCAGCTTTCCCCGGGGGGGGGTCACTGAAGCTTTCTTT
TRBJ2-1 | NA | TRBV7-2 | TRBD2 | CASSFSGGDEQFF | TGTGCCAGCAGCTTCAGCGGGGGGGATGAGCAGTTCTTC
TRBJ2-3 | NA | TRBV18 | NA | CASSPESVDTQYF | TGTGCCAGCTCACCGGAGAGCGTGGATACGCAGTATTTT
TRBJ2-5 | NA | TRBV5-5 | TRBD2 | CASSSPGRKEETQYF | TGTGCCAGCAGCTCTCCCGGGAGGAAAGAAGAGACCCAGTACTTC
TRBJ2-7 | NA | TRBV2 | TRBD2 | CASSAERGNYEQYF | TGTGCCAGCAGTGCGGAGCGGGGGAACTACGAGCAGTACTTC
TRBJ1-3 | NA | TRBV6-6 | NA | CASSWPGGNTIYF | TGTGCCAGCAGTTGGCCAGGGGGAAACACCATATATTTT
TRBJ1-2 | NA | TRBV30 | TRBD1 | CASEDRDKWGYTF | TGTGCCTCCGAGGACAGGGACAAGTGGGGCTACACCTTC
TRBJ2-1 | few | TRBV5-1 | TRBD2 | CASSSLKRGGHDEQFF | TGCGCCAGCAGCTCCTTAAAGCGGGGGGGCCACGATGAGCAGTTCTTC
TRBJ1-5 | NA | TRBV19 | TRBD1 | CAQGAGQGSPLSNQPQHF | TGTGCCCAAGGAGCGGGACAGGGATCCCCCTTAAGCAATCAGCCCCAGCATTTT
TRBJ1-5 | once | TRBV6-5 | NA | CASKEASGLAQPQHF | TGTGCCAGCAAGGAGGCGTCGGGCCTTGCACAGCCCCAGCATTTT
TRBJ1-2 | NA | TRBV23-1 | NA | CASTPSGVGSNYGYTF | TGCGCCAGCACTCCCTCAGGGGTGGGGAGTAACTATGGCTACACCTTC
TRBJ1-5 | NA | TRBV6-6 | NA | CASRLLNSNQPQHF | TGTGCCAGCAGGCTATTAAATAGCAATCAGCCCCAGCATTTT
TRBJ1-1 | NA | TRBV2 | TRBD1 | CASLDRVTEAFF | TGTGCCAGCCTAGACAGGGTCACTGAAGCTTTCTTT
TRBJ2-3 | NA | TRBV24-1 | NA | CATSDWRGEGDTQYF | TGTGCCACCAGTGATTGGAGGGGGGAGGGAGATACGCAGTATTTT
TRBJ2-7 | NA | TRBV28 | NA | CASRRVYEQYF | TGTGCCAGCAGGCGAGTCTACGAGCAGTACTTC